This TCR beta chain was observed in a study of blood T cell repertoires in COVID-19. Background on the study: Spain, Italy and the United States supplied samples that represented acute and convalescent COVID-19. T cells, B-cell-depleted T cells, or PBMCs provided the cDNA or gDNA that served as material.

Method: immunoSEQ multiplex PCR; TCRdb's copy keeps in-frame clones and lacks some. The sample has about 300,000 clones, approximately 84% seen once; the top ten hold more than 1.1%. Between the trimmed V and J ends, which lost 4 bases and 5 bases, there was a span of 14 bases. CDR3 length equals 15 residues. Germline values: CDR1 MDHEN, CDR2 SYDVKM. The specimen sequenced was peripheral blood. The chain couples TRBV28 to TRBJ2-2; D might be TRBD2 (6 bases). The receptor's source is a human donor with COVID-19, enrolled during active disease. The donor label of this sample is uncertain. The CDR3 sequence: CASSWLTGVTGELFF. The DNA for the CDR3 is TGTGCCAGCAGTTGGTTAACGGGAGTTACCGGGGAGCTGTTTTTT. Filled out from reference TRBV28 and TRBJ2-2, the complete variable domain reads DVKVTQSSRYLVKRTGEKVFLECVQDMDHENMFWYRQDPGLGLRLIYFSYDVKMKEKGDIPEGYSVSREKKERFSLILESASTNQTSMYLCASSWLTGVTGELFFGEGSRLTVL.